This entry lists 11 T cell receptor beta chains sequenced from one sample in a study of early T cells in non-severe SARS-CoV-2 infection. TCRdb re-called the 5' RACE reads with MiXCR, one entry per CDR3 protein. The sample records around 40,000 distinct CDR3 sequences, approximately 10% being singletons. Sequenced sample: whole blood. These receptors all come from an adult who was a healthcare worker with PCR-confirmed SARS-CoV-2 infection or an uninfected control (not recorded which).

By share, this clonotype ranks as medium-sized. The V gene is TRBV21-1, the J gene TRBJ2-5; no check of the table's D call, TRBD1, against the DNA was made. TRBV21-1 is marked as a pseudogene. This CDR3 comprises 20 residues. DNA of the CDR3: TGTGCCAGCAGCAAAAAGGAAAGGACAGGGAAGGGACTACCCAAAGAGACCCAGTACTTC. It yields the protein CASSKKERTGKGLPKETQYF.

This clonotype appeared a few times. The chain links TRBV29-1 to TRBJ1-2, with TRBD1 as a possible D gene (5 bases). The V end lost 3 bases, the J end lost 0 bases, and 11 bases lay between the germline ends. Germline V gene data show CDR1 as SQVTM and CDR2 as ANQGSEA. CDR3 length equals 14 residues. CDR3 amino acids: CSVDQGGANYGYTF. The CDR3 nucleotides read TGCAGCGTTGATCAGGGTGGGGCTAACTATGGCTACACCTTC. Filled out from reference TRBV29-1 and TRBJ1-2, the complete variable domain reads SAVISQKPSRDICQRGTSLTIQCQVDSQVTMMFWYRQQPGQSLTLIATANQGSEATYESGFVIDKFPISRPNLTFSTLTVSNMSPEDSSIYLCSVDQGGANYGYTFGSGTRLTVV.

The chain carries TRBV5-5 and TRBJ2-5; D is unclear. CDR1 SGHKS and CDR2 YYEKEE come from the germline V gene (reference sequence). V gave up 1 base and J gave up 2 bases, with 6 bases separating them. The CDR3 covers 13 residues. The CDR3 here is CASSLLGQETQYF. The CDR3 nucleotides are TGTGCCAGCAGCTTGCTTGGGCAAGAGACCCAGTACTTC.

The chain recombines TRBV12-3 or TRBV12-4 with TRBJ2-7; the D gene could be TRBD1 or TRBD2 (5 bases each). Trimming stripped 10 bases from V and 7 bases from J, with 17 bases between. CDR3 length: 12 residues. CDR3 nucleotide sequence: TGTGCCACACTCGGGGCGAATGCGGAGCAGTACTTC. It is translated as CATLGANAEQYF.

This clonotype appeared many times. The chain carries TRBV18 and TRBJ1-4; D gene unclear. The CDR3 is 12 amino acids. Germline CDR1 KGHSH, CDR2 LQKENI. V was trimmed by 2 bases and J by 2 bases, leaving 0 bases between them. The CDR3 spells CASSPTNEKLFF. The CDR3 DNA reads as TGTGCCAGCTCACCAACTAATGAAAAACTGTTTTTT.

This clonotype has at least ten counts. The chain combines TRBV4-2 with TRBJ2-1, with 7 bases that match TRBD2. The germline CDR1 and CDR2 sequences are LGHNA and YNFKEQ. The CDR3 consists of 15 residues. V trimming: 0 bases; J trimming: 7 bases; junction bases outside the gene matches: 6. The CDR3 reads CASSQDRLATNEQFF. CDR3 in DNA: TGTGCCAGCAGCCAAGATAGACTAGCTACAAATGAGCAGTTCTTC.

The DNA for the CDR3 is TGCAGTGCACGAACTAGCGCCTTCACAGATACGCAGTATTTT. Translating it yields CSARTSAFTDTQYF. This chain uses TRBV20-1 with TRBJ2-3, with 7 bases lining up with TRBD2. The CDR3 loop spans 14 amino acids. J gave up 2 bases and V 6 bases, and 8 bases lay outside the gene matches. Germline-derived CDR1 and CDR2 are DFQATT and SNEGSKA (reference sequence).

This clonotype was seen repeatedly, ten times or more. This sequence joins TRBV19 and TRBJ1-3, with D unresolved. The CDR3 covers 14 residues. Trimming removed 2 bases at V and 2 bases at J, with 7 bases between. CDR1 LNHDA and CDR2 SQIVND come from the germline V gene (reference sequence). For the CDR3, the DNA is TGTGCCAGTAGTATAATCGGGGCTGGAAACACCATATATTTT. The encoded protein is CASSIIGAGNTIYF.

This clonotype has just a few counts. This rearrangement joins TRBV9 to TRBJ2-1, with 9 bases identical to TRBD2. CDR1 is SGDLS, CDR2 YYNGEE, per germline. V trimming: 0 bases; J trimming: 6 bases; junction bases outside the gene matches: 1. CDR3 length: 14 amino acids. The DNA for the CDR3 is TGTGCCAGCAGCGTAGGCGGGGGGGCCAATGAGCAGTTCTTC. As protein: CASSVGGGANEQFF.

This clonotype was picked up many times. The V gene is TRBV20-1, the J gene TRBJ2-3; 9 bases fit TRBD2. CDR3 size: 15 residues. Germline-derived CDR1 and CDR2 are DFQATT and SNEGSKA (reference sequence). Losses at the gene ends were 2 bases for V and 3 bases for J; bases not matched to a gene: 6. The DNA for the CDR3 is TGCAGTGCTAGACCCGGGACTAGCTTAACAGATACGCAGTATTTT. Its translation: CSARPGTSLTDTQYF.

There are many counts of this clonotype. This chain joins TRBV12-3 or TRBV12-4 and TRBJ2-1; TRBD2 aligns across 10 bases. Germline trimming cut 2 bases from V and 4 bases from J; bases unmatched to any gene: 2. The CDR3 has 15 residues. The CDR3 region has the DNA TGTGCCAGCAGTTTAAATAGCGGGGGGTACAATGAGCAGTTCTTC. Encoded protein: CASSLNSGGYNEQFF.